The clone carrying this T cell receptor (beta chain) was seen more than once but under ten times. Its cognate antigen is unknown. Deletions cut 1 base from V and 6 bases from J, with 19 bases between. The germline CDR1 and CDR2 sequences are LGHDT and YNNKEL (reference sequence). The CDR3 consists of 16 residues. The sample's time point: persistent/refractory GD, antithyroid drugs over 5 years with positive TRAb. RNA from PBMCs was the source of the TCR library. The data are from a study of regulatory T cells in long-lasting Graves disease. General study results and limits: TCR diversity was lower in persistent Graves' patients than in newly diagnosed ones.

TCR beta libraries were built with iRepertoire HTBI primers and Arm-PCR of CDR3 regions. TCRdb re-analysed the multiplex PCR reads in MiXCR, keeping a single row per CDR3 protein. The sample shows approximately 440,000 distinct CDR3 sequences, about a quarter of them seen only once. The chain recombines TRBV3-1 with TRBJ2-7, with D possibly being TRBD2 (5 bases). Material: peripheral blood mononuclear cells (PBMCs), obtained when the disease was refractory, from a patient treated with antithyroid drugs. The origin of this receptor is a female donor with Graves disease. The chain's CDR3 is CASSQGHRGLTTEQYF. The CDR3 DNA is TGTGCCAGCAGCCAAGGGCATCGCGGGCTAACTACCGAGCAGTACTTC.